This paragraph reports one T cell receptor beta chain. The entry originates in a study of blood T cell repertoires in COVID-19. Source study methods: Reference gene primer amplification gave estimated nucleated cell counts. Using immunoSEQ multiplex PCR, the repertoire was profiled, and TCRdb retains in-frame clones only, with some absent. V and J calls and clone size follow that table, whereas D and trimming were derived from the DNA. This table holds roughly 140,000 clones, more than 70% found once. V lost 5 bases to trimming and J lost 0 bases, with 14 bases between them. Germline CDR1 and CDR2: SGHVS and FNYEAQ. The CDR3 length is 16 residues.

The receptor was isolated from a human donor in a cohort sampled during active COVID-19. The sample was peripheral blood. This chain links TRBV7-6 with TRBJ2-1; perhaps TRBD1 as D (6 bases). CDR3 protein: CASSPLQGSSYNEQFF. The CDR3 nucleotides read TGTGCCAGCAGCCCCTTACAGGGCAGCTCCTACAATGAGCAGTTCTTC.